This T cell receptor beta chain derives from a study of blood T cell repertoires in COVID-19 (dated by TCRdb to 2018 to 2021). For the wider study: The collaborator samples originated in the United States, Italy and Spain and spanned the acute and convalescent phases of COVID-19. HLA class I and class II types, where available, came from metadata supplied by the sample provider rather than from assay-based typing. Sample metadata almost always included a de-identified subject ID, COVID-19 status, age in years and sex. The repertoires were released in a freely available public database intended as a resource for research on the immune response to SARS-CoV-2. The material from the prospective study consisted of cDNA or gDNA derived from T cells, B-cell-depleted T cells, or PBMCs. The samples were drawn from two sources: the first 160 participants of the ongoing ImmuneRACE study, and 1,000 to 1,500 subjects contributed by 6 global collaborators. Subjects who had been exposed to COVID-19, were actively infected with it, or had recovered from it provided the deeply sampled blood TCRbeta repertoires that made up the dataset.

A remark on this clone: The antigen it binds to is not known. No base-level quality is on record; no much larger clone is a single base apart.

What the study reported, not specific to this receptor: Clinical and demographic metadata were provided uncurated, with the amount varying by source and participant.

Collaborating institutions collected whole blood in K2EDTA tubes following their own protocols. For TCRbeta analysis, collaborator samples were shipped as frozen whole blood, as isolated PBMCs, or as DNA extracted from either sample type. TCRbeta CDR3 regions were amplified from genomic DNA by means of the immunoSEQ Assay, a bias-controlled multiplex PCR. Under the source paper's analysis protocol: Within the assay, amplification of reference gene primers was used to estimate how many nucleated cells each sample contained. To quantify the absolute abundance of each unique TCRbeta CDR3 rearrangement, sequence reads were collapsed and filtered. Productive Simpson clonality was computed per sample as the square root of Simpson's diversity index over productive rearrangements. Not all clones reach the TCRdb copy of this immuneACCESS table, which keeps in-frame sequences only. Checked studies attribute under half of the gap to unresolved V genes and leave the rest unexplained. V, J and clone size reflect that table, while D and trimming were determined from the DNA. Here the sample has 70,000 to 100,000 clones; 88% occur a single time. The ten largest account for around 40% of the sample.

From cysteine to phenylalanine, the CDR3 is 16 amino acids long. Only the CDR3 portion is preserved as DNA: 48 bases, with reading frame beginning at the first base. A distance of 12 bases separates the germline ends of V and J, which lose 4 bases and 0 bases respectively. CDR1 and CDR2 were assigned from the germline V gene (reference sequence) as LGHDT and YNNKEL. The receptor chain draws on TRBV3-1 (or the pseudogene TRBV3-2) and TRBJ1-4; the D region possibly corresponds to TRBD1 (5 bases align). Sequencing used peripheral blood. This TCR was recovered from a human donor in a cohort sampled during active COVID-19. The encoded CDR3 is CASSPLVTATNEKLFF. The nucleotide sequence is TGTGCCAGCAGCCCCCTAGTGACAGCAACTAATGAAAAACTGTTTTTT.